This T cell receptor beta chain emerged from a study of regulatory T cells in long-lasting Graves disease. Study observations and caveats: TRBV28 was favored in persistent disease, as were TRBJ1-2 and TRBJ2-5. The persistent group shared fewer than 3,500 public clonotypes, more than the approximately 970 shared by new patients.

Only a few counts were recorded for this clonotype. Antigen: not known. Germline V gene data show CDR1 as GTSNPN and CDR2 as SVGIG (reference sequence). V was pared by 7 bases and J by 2 bases, with 2 bases of the junction left unmatched. The CDR3 covers 12 residues. Time point here: persistent/refractory GD, antithyroid drugs over 5 years with positive TRAb. RNA isolated from PBMCs was used to make the TCR library. HTBI primers from iRepertoire and Arm-PCR of CDR3 regions yielded the TCR beta libraries. MiXCR, run by TCRdb on the multiplex PCR reads, gives a single entry per CDR3 protein. The sample lists roughly 700,000 distinct CDR3 sequences; around 32% were seen once.

The sample here was peripheral blood mononuclear cells (PBMCs), taken when the disease was refractory, from a patient treated with antithyroid drugs. The origin of this receptor is a female donor with Graves disease. The chain carries TRBV30 and TRBJ1-5; 7 bases are shared with TRBD1. In DNA, the CDR3 is TGTGCCTTCGGACAGGGCAATCAGCCCCAGCATTTT. Its translation: CAFGQGNQPQHF.